These 20 T cell receptor beta chains came from one sample sequenced in a study of cytomegalovirus exposure and HLA in healthy donors. Both 60 Vbeta primers and 13 Jbeta primers went into the PCR. The table came from immunoSEQ multiplex PCR; TCRdb's copy has only in-frame clones and leaves some out. The table has approximately 200,000 clones, more than 75% seen once. Sequenced sample: PBMCs. Source of these receptors: a human donor in good health.

The chain is built from TRBV29-1 and TRBJ1-2, with D maybe TRBD1 (5 bases). Germline lookup yields CDR1 SQVTM and CDR2 ANQGSEA. This CDR3 is built from 13 residues. The V end was cut by 8 bases, the J end by 4 bases, with 17 bases between. The CDR3 is CSCVPSRGYGYTF. The CDR3 DNA reads TGCAGCTGTGTTCCCTCAAGGGGCTATGGCTACACCTTC.

The table lists this clone with many counts. V usage is TRBV10-1 and J usage is TRBJ2-2; unclear D gene. The CDR3 consists of 14 residues. CDR1 and CDR2 (germline): WNHNN, SYGVQD (reference sequence). Trimming stripped 5 bases from V and 5 bases from J, with 12 bases between. The CDR3 sequence is CASSLKPDTGELFF. In DNA, the CDR3 is TGCGCCAGCAGTCTAAAACCCGATACCGGGGAGCTGTTTTTT.

The chain is built from TRBV4-3 and TRBJ1-1, with D unclear. The germline CDR1 and CDR2 sequences are LGHNA and YSLEER. Deletions cut 1 base from V and 8 bases from J, with 11 bases between. CDR3 size: 13 residues. The CDR3 DNA follows: TGCGCCAGCAGCCAAGTTGGCGGCAGCGAAGCTTTCTTT. As protein: CASSQVGGSEAFF.

The chain combines TRBV7-3 with TRBJ2-3, with TRBD1 matching 11 bases. Germline V gene lookup returns CDR1 SGHTA and CDR2 FQGTGA. V was clipped by 5 bases and J by 2 bases; unmatched bases: 3. The CDR3 runs to 15 residues. CDR3 nucleotides: TGTGCCAGCAGCCGGACAGGGGGCATCACAGATACGCAGTATTTT. As protein: CASSRTGGITDTQYF.

This clone was seen a single time. The V call is TRBV27, the J call TRBJ2-1; 9 bases line up with TRBD2. Germline CDR1 and CDR2: MNHEY and SMNVEV (reference sequence). The V and J ends lost 4 bases and 1 base, in that order; junction bases with no gene match: 2. CDR3 length: 15 residues. The chain's CDR3 is CASSSSGVSYNEQFF. The CDR3 DNA reads as TGTGCCAGCAGTTCTAGCGGGGTATCCTACAATGAGCAGTTCTTC.

The V call is TRBV5-1, the J call TRBJ2-3; 9 bases fit TRBD1. Germline V gene data show CDR1 as SGHRS and CDR2 as YFSETQ. The CDR3 loop spans 15 amino acids. V lost 4 bases to trimming and J lost 0 bases; unmatched junction nucleotides: 3. The CDR3 protein is CASSPGQGSTDTQYF. CDR3 DNA: TGCGCCAGCAGCCCGGGACAGGGCAGCACAGATACGCAGTATTTT.

This chain connects TRBV19 to TRBJ2-1; D may be TRBD2 (6 bases). The CDR3 is made up of 15 amino acids. CDR1 and CDR2 from the germline V gene are LNHDA and SQIVND (reference sequence). Deletions cut 3 bases from V and 8 bases from J, with 17 bases between. The DNA for the CDR3 is TGTGCCAGTAGTATTCCCCGGGAGAATGTCGATGAGCAGTTCTTC. This sequence encodes CASSIPRENVDEQFF. The full variable domain, with the rest looked up from reference TRBV19 and TRBJ2-1, is DGGITQSPKYLFRKEGQNVTLSCEQNLNHDAMYWYRQDPGQGLRLIYYSQIVNDFQKGDIAEGYSVSREKKESFPLTVTSAQKNPTAFYLCASSIPRENVDEQFFGPGTRLTVL.

The CDR3 protein is CASSFQSGGEQYF. CDR3 coding DNA: TGTGCCAGCAGCTTTCAATCAGGGGGAGAGCAGTACTTC. The J gene is TRBJ2-7, the V gene TRBV7-6; 7 bases match TRBD1. With V trimmed by 3 bases and J by 7 bases, 6 bases remained unmatched. Germline CDR1 reads SGHVS; CDR2 reads FNYEAQ. There are 13 residues in the CDR3.

The J gene is TRBJ1-1, the V gene TRBV10-2, with D unresolved. Germline CDR1 WSHSY, CDR2 SAAADI. This CDR3 region has 14 residues. V lost 4 bases and J lost 0, with 9 bases in between. The CDR3 region is CASSAQRMNTEAFF. The CDR3 DNA sequence: TGCGCCAGCAGTGCTCAGCGGATGAACACTGAAGCTTTCTTT.

Points on this clone: This likely comes from a read error, as the CDR3 has no conserved phenylalanine or tryptophan at its end. No DNA is shown, since the ends of the CDR3 on it are uncertain; the CDR3 is the one TCRdb lists. V gene TRBV7-2 combines with J gene TRBJ2-3; TRBD2 reflects the table's D call only, with no check against the DNA. Germline V lookup: CDR1 SGHTA, CDR2 FQGNSA. The CDR3 is 19 residues long, counting both termini. This CDR3 is CASSSYPERLAGIYEAFRL.

The chain couples TRBV10-3 to TRBJ1-5; 7 nucleotides line up with TRBD1. Germline lookup yields CDR1 ENHRY and CDR2 SYGVKD. V shed 6 bases, J shed 4 bases, and the junction held 9 bases outside the gene matches. This CDR3 spans 15 amino acids. The CDR3 sequence: CAIRETGLGNQPQHF. In DNA form, the CDR3 reads TGTGCCATCAGGGAGACAGGGCTGGGTAATCAGCCCCAGCATTTT.

The rearrangement joins TRBV2 to TRBJ2-1; 10 bases fit TRBD2. Trimming removed 10 bases from V and 6 bases from J; junction bases left unmatched: 6. The CDR3 covers 13 residues. Germline CDR1 SNHLY, CDR2 FYNNEI. CDR3 sequence reads: CATEAGGFNEQFF. DNA for the CDR3: TGTGCCACCGAAGCGGGAGGGTTCAATGAGCAGTTCTTC.

This chain uses TRBV28 with TRBJ1-1; D is possibly TRBD1 (6 bases). V was cut by 6 bases and J by 6 bases, with 11 bases left in between. Germline V lookup: CDR1 MDHEN, CDR2 SYDVKM. The CDR3 totals 12 residues. In DNA, the CDR3 is TGTGCCAGCAGGGTAGGACAGTCTGAAGCTTTCTTT. Encoded protein: CASRVGQSEAFF. The full variable domain, its missing parts supplied by reference TRBV28 and TRBJ1-1, is DVKVTQSSRYLVKRTGEKVFLECVQDMDHENMFWYRQDPGLGLRLIYFSYDVKMKEKGDIPEGYSVSREKKERFSLILESASTNQTSMYLCASRVGQSEAFFGQGTRLTVV.

The rearrangement links TRBV29-1 to TRBJ2-3; a possible D gene is TRBD1 (6 bases). The CDR3 runs 13 residues. V lost 1 base to trimming and J lost 2 bases, with 7 bases between them. Germline V gives CDR1 SQVTM, CDR2 ANQGSEA. CDR3 bases: TGCAGCGTTGAAGGGGACATCACAGATACGCAGTATTTT. Amino acids: CSVEGDITDTQYF.

The chain has TRBV25-1 and TRBJ1-1; D gene unclear. V lost 3 bases and J 3 bases, leaving 11 bases between the germline ends. The germline CDR1 and CDR2 sequences are MGHDK and SYGVNS. The CDR3 has 14 amino acids. CDR3 sequence: CASSDRGYDTEAFF. In nucleotides, the CDR3 is TGTGCCAGCAGTGATCGGGGTTACGACACTGAAGCTTTCTTT.

The chain couples TRBV29-1 to TRBJ1-2; a possible D gene is TRBD1 (5 bases). Germline CDR1 reads SQVTM; CDR2 reads ANQGSEA. CDR3 length: 18 residues. The germline V and J ends were trimmed by 7 bases and 6 bases, with 33 bases remaining between them. The CDR3 coding sequence is TGCAGCGCCGGCGGGCGTCGGGGGGACCAAAAAAACCCGGATGGCTACACCTTC. It translates to CSAGGRRGDQKNPDGYTF.

The chain combines TRBV5-4 with TRBJ2-3, with 13 bases identical to TRBD2. CDR3 size: 15 residues. V trimming: 9 bases; J trimming: 10 bases; junction bases outside the gene matches: 14. Germline V gene lookup returns CDR1 SGHNT and CDR2 YYREEE (reference sequence). In nucleotides, the CDR3 is TGTGCCATCGGGACTAGCGGGAACCAGGGGGAGGCGCAGTATTTT. This sequence encodes CAIGTSGNQGEAQYF.

The chain uses TRBV7-9 and TRBJ2-1; D possibly corresponds to TRBD1 (6 bases). Trimming shortened V by 4 bases and J by 4 bases, and 8 bases separated the two germline ends. The CDR3 contains 13 residues. CDR1 is SEHNR and CDR2 is FQNEAQ in the germline V gene (reference sequence). In DNA form, the CDR3 reads TGTGCCAGCAGCTCGACAGGTTACAATGAGCAGTTCTTC. This sequence encodes CASSSTGYNEQFF.

V gene TRBV19 combines with J gene TRBJ2-7, with 10 bases lining up with TRBD1. This CDR3 is built from 13 residues. The trim removed 7 bases at V and 5 bases at J, leaving 5 bases unmatched. Germline V lookup: CDR1 LNHDA, CDR2 SQIVND (reference sequence). The CDR3 DNA reads as TGTGCCAGTAAGGGACAGGGGTCTCACGAGCAGTACTTC. It translates to CASKGQGSHEQYF.

Remarks on this clone: Distinct nucleotide sequences in the sample also encode this CDR3. V is TRBV6-5 and J is TRBJ1-2; 10 nucleotides align to TRBD1. The V gene end was trimmed by 1 base and the J gene end by 5 bases; junction bases not matched to a gene: 7. This CDR3 has 16 amino acids. Germline V gene lookup returns CDR1 MNHEY and CDR2 SVGAGI. CDR3 DNA: TGTGCCAGCAGTTACTTACGGACAGGGGGAGGATATGGCTACACCTTC. It specifies CASSYLRTGGGYGYTF.